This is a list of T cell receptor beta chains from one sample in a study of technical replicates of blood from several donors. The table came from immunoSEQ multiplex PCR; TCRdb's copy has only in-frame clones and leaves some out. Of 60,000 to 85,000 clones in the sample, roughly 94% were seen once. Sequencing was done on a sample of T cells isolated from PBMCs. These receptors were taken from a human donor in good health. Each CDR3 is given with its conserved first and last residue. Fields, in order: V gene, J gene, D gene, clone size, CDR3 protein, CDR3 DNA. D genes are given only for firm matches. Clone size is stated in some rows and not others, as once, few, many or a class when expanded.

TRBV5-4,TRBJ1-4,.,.,CASSLAGRTNEKLFF,TGTGCCAGCAGCTTGGCGGGTAGGACTAATGAAAAACTGTTTTTT
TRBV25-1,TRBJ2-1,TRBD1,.,CATGQGYNEQFF,TGTGCCACGGGACAGGGTTACAATGAGCAGTTCTTC
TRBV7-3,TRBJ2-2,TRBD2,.,CASSYSGSNTGELFF,TGTGCCAGCAGCTATAGCGGGAGCAACACCGGGGAGCTGTTTTTT
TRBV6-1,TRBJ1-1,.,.,CASSEVHPTEAFF,TGTGCCAGCAGTGAAGTCCATCCCACTGAAGCTTTCTTT
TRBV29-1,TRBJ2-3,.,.,CSAQGRDETDTQYF,TGCAGCGCCCAGGGGAGGGATGAAACAGATACGCAGTATTTT
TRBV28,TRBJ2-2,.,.,CASSFPGRAITGELFF,TGTGCCAGCAGTTTTCCGGGCAGGGCTATCACCGGGGAGCTGTTTTTT
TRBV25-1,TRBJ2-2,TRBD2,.,CASSELAGNTGELFF,TGTGCCAGCAGTGAATTAGCGGGAAACACCGGGGAGCTGTTTTTT
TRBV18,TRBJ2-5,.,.,CASSPYTSPETQYF,TGTGCCAGCTCACCATATACTAGCCCAGAGACCCAGTACTTC
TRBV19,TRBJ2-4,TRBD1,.,CASSRDRQTENIQYF,TGTGCCAGTAGTCGGGACAGGCAGACTGAAAACATTCAGTACTTC
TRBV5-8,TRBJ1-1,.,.,CASSLAVEAFF,TGTGCCAGCAGCTTGGCCGTTGAAGCTTTCTTT
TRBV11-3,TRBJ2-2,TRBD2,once,CASSGAGASDTGELFF,TGTGCCAGCAGCGGGGCGGGAGCTTCGGACACCGGGGAGCTGTTTTTT
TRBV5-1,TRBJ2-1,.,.,CASSLERSSYNEQFF,TGCGCCAGCAGCTTGGAGAGGAGCTCCTACAATGAGCAGTTCTTC
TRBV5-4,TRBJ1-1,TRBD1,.,CASSGTGEYYTEAFF,TGTGCCAGCAGCGGGACAGGGGAATATTACACTGAAGCTTTCTTT
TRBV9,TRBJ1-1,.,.,CASSVESSGFNTEAFF,TGTGCCAGCAGCGTAGAGAGTTCGGGGTTTAACACTGAAGCTTTCTTT
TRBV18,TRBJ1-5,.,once,CASSPNPNQPQHF,TGTGCCAGCTCACCCAATCCCAATCAGCCCCAGCATTTT
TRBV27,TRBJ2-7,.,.,CASSLGLTNEQYF,TGTGCCAGCAGTTTAGGACTGACGAACGAGCAGTACTTC
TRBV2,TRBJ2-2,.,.,CASSRTRNTGELFF,TGTGCCAGCAGCCGGACAAGGAACACCGGGGAGCTGTTTTTT
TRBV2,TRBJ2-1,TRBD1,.,CASELTGFDEQFF,TGTGCCAGCGAGCTGACAGGGTTCGATGAGCAGTTCTTC
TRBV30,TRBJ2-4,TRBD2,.,CAWSGGGGRNIQYF,TGTGCCTGGAGCGGCGGGGGGGGGAGAAACATTCAGTACTTC
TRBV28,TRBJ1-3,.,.,CASSPGLTWRAGNTIYF,TGTGCCAGCAGTCCAGGACTGACGTGGAGGGCGGGAAACACCATATATTTT
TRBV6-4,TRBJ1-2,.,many,CASHSRPGPTTNYGYTF,TGTGCCAGCCACTCGCGCCCGGGTCCCACAACTAACTATGGCTACACCTTC
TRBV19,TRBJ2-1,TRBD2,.,CAAGLAGDAHEQFF,TGTGCTGCGGGCCTAGCGGGAGATGCCCATGAGCAGTTCTTC
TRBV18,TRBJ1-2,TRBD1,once,CASSPGGQGNYGYTF,TGTGCCAGCTCACCAGGGGGACAGGGGAACTATGGCTACACCTTC
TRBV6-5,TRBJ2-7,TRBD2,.,CASSVTGTSSYEQYF,TGTGCCAGCAGTGTGACCGGGACTAGCAGCTACGAGCAGTACTTC
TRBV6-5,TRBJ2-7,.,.,CAIKRGSSPYEQYF,TGTGCCATAAAAAGGGGGTCAAGCCCCTACGAGCAGTACTTC
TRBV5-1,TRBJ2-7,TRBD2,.,CASSAHSGSTDEQYF,TGCGCCAGCAGCGCTCATAGCGGGAGTACGGACGAGCAGTACTTC
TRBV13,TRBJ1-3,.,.,CASSLLDRFSGNTIYF,TGTGCCAGCAGCTTACTAGACAGGTTCTCTGGAAACACCATATATTTT
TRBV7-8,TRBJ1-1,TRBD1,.,CASSRTGYTEAFF,TGTGCCAGCAGCCGGACAGGTTATACTGAAGCTTTCTTT
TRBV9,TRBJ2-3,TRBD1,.,CASSVGTGFTDTQYF,TGTGCCAGCAGCGTTGGGACAGGGTTCACAGATACGCAGTATTTT
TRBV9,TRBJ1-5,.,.,CASSVEAGQQPQHF,TGTGCCAGCAGCGTAGAGGCAGGGCAACAGCCCCAGCATTTT
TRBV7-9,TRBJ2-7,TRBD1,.,CASSLRDRGFPPRGEQYF,TGTGCCAGCAGCCTAAGGGACAGGGGGTTCCCGCCCAGGGGCGAGCAGTACTTC
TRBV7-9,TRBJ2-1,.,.,CASSLSVSSNEQFF,TGTGCCAGCAGCTTGTCTGTATCCTCCAATGAGCAGTTCTTC
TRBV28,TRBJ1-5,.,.,CASSFAGSYSNQPQHF,TGTGCCAGCAGTTTTGCGGGATCCTATAGCAATCAGCCCCAGCATTTT
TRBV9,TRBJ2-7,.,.,CASSVAGWPYEQYF,TGTGCCAGCAGCGTTGCAGGGTGGCCCTACGAGCAGTACTTC
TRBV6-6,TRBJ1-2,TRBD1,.,CASSSTGTANYGYTF,TGTGCCAGCAGCTCGACCGGGACAGCTAACTATGGCTACACCTTC
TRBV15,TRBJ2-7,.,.,CATSSHTGPEQYF,TGTGCCACCAGCAGCCATACAGGGCCCGAGCAGTACTTC
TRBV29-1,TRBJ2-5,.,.,CSVAKGEETQYF,TGCAGCGTTGCCAAGGGAGAAGAGACCCAGTACTTC
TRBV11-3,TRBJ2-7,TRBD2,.,CASSLWLAGGGYEQYF,TGTGCCAGCAGCTTATGGCTAGCGGGAGGTGGTTACGAGCAGTACTTC
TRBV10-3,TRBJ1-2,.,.,CAIREVDRPYGYTF,TGTGCCATCAGGGAGGTTGACAGACCCTATGGCTACACCTTC
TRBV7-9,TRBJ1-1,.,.,CASSLQGWNTEAFF,TGTGCCAGCAGCCTCCAGGGGTGGAACACTGAAGCTTTCTTT
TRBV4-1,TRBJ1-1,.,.,CASSQGVLGGRTEAFF,TGCGCCAGCAGCCAAGGGGTCTTAGGGGGTAGGACTGAAGCTTTCTTT
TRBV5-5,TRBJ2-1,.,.,CASSLIFAVNEQFF,TGTGCCAGCAGCTTGATTTTCGCAGTCAATGAGCAGTTCTTC
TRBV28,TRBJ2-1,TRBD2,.,CASSSTGGEGPHNEQFF,TGTGCCAGCAGTTCCACCGGAGGGGAGGGCCCCCACAATGAGCAGTTCTTC
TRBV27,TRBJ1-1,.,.,CASSDFTGNTEAFF,TGTGCCAGCAGCGACTTTACAGGGAACACTGAAGCTTTCTTT
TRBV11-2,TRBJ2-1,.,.,CASSLERGIRSYNEQFF,TGTGCCAGCAGCTTAGAAAGGGGAATTCGCTCCTACAATGAGCAGTTCTTC
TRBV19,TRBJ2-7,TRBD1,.,CASRGTGVGRALGDEQYF,TGTGCCAGTAGAGGGACAGGGGTAGGACGGGCATTAGGCGACGAGCAGTACTTC
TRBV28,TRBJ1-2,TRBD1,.,CASTSLGTEINYGYTF,TGTGCCAGCACCTCACTGGGGACAGAGATAAACTATGGCTACACCTTC
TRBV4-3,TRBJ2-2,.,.,CASSQGHTGELFF,TGCGCCAGCAGCCAAGGGCACACCGGGGAGCTGTTTTTT
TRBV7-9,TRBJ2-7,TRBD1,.,CASGQGLSSYEQYF,TGTGCCAGTGGACAGGGTCTAAGCTCCTACGAGCAGTACTTC
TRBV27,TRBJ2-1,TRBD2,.,CASSSSWRETSNEQFF,TGTGCCAGCAGTTCCTCGTGGCGGGAGACGAGCAATGAGCAGTTCTTC
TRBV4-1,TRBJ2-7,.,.,CASSQVGQLEQYF,TGCGCCAGCAGCCAGGTGGGACAACTCGAGCAGTACTTC
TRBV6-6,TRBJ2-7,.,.,CASSYSRVMGDEQYF,TGTGCCAGCAGTTACAGCAGGGTGATGGGCGACGAGCAGTACTTC
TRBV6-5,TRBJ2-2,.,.,CASGPFFAGELFF,TGTGCCAGCGGCCCCTTTTTTGCCGGGGAGCTGTTTTTT
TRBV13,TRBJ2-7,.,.,CASSPNSHEQYF,TGTGCCAGCAGCCCGAATAGCCACGAGCAGTACTTC
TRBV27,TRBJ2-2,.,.,CASSLFRVGGELFF,TGTGCCAGCAGTTTATTCCGGGTTGGCGGGGAGCTGTTTTTT
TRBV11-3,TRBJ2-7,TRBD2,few,CASSGAVPGLAGKQYF,TGTGCCAGCAGCGGGGCGGTTCCCGGACTAGCGGGGAAGCAGTACTTC
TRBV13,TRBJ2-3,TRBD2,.,CASSLEGLAGTDTQYF,TGTGCCAGCAGCTTAGAGGGACTAGCGGGCACAGATACGCAGTATTTT